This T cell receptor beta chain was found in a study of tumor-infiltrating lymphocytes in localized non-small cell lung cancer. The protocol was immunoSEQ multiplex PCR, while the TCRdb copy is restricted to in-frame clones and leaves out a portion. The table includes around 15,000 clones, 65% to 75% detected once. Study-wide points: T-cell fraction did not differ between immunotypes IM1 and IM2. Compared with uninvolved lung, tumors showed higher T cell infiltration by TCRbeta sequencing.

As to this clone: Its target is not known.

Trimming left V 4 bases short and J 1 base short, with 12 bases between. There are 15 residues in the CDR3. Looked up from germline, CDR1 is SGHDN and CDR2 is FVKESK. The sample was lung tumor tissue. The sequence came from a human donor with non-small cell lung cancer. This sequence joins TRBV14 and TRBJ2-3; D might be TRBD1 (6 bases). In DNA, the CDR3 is TGTGCCAGCAGCCGTTGGGGGCGCGGCACAGATACGCAGTATTTT. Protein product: CASSRWGRGTDTQYF.